The next 15 T cell receptor beta chains were all read from a single sample in a study of T-cell reconstitution after alpha-beta-depleted transplantation in children (dated by TCRdb to 2015 to 2016). Receptor libraries were prepared by PCR. TCRdb records Illumina HiSeq 2500 as the sequencer. To normalize quantification of the TCRbeta repertoire, the TCR libraries were built with molecular barcoding that relied on unique molecular identifiers. The raw public data were reprocessed by TCRdb itself: fastp quality trimming at Q25, MiXCR clonotype calling, in-frame beta chains only. Identical CDR3 protein sequences are pooled into one entry, listed with their most common genes and DNA. This sample is represented by roughly 590,000 distinct CDR3 sequences; about 15% of them were singletons. The ten largest clones capture 0.8% to 1.1% of the sample. Source: PBMCs from the stem cell graft donor, taken from the stem cell graft. The receptors come from a human donor who donated a stem cell graft to a child with acute myeloid leukemia.

This clonotype was counted only a few times. The chain combines TRBV20-1 with TRBJ2-2; 12 bases agree with TRBD1. Germline-derived CDR1 and CDR2 are DFQATT and SNEGSKA (reference sequence). The trim removed 3 bases at V and 4 bases at J, leaving 6 bases unmatched. CDR3 size: 16 residues. The CDR3 region is CSASRDRGRITGELFF. The DNA for the CDR3 is TGCAGTGCTAGCAGGGACAGGGGGCGGATCACCGGGGAGCTGTTTTTT.

This clonotype has ten or more counts. The chain carries TRBV6-1 and TRBJ2-2; no clear D. V lost 2 bases and J lost 3, with 4 bases in between. Germline V gene lookup returns CDR1 MNHNS and CDR2 SASEGT. This CDR3 is built from 13 residues. The CDR3 DNA follows: TGTGCCAGCAGTGAAAGGGACACCGGGGAGCTGTTTTTT. Translating gives CASSERDTGELFF.

This clonotype occurred a few times. This chain connects TRBV5-1 to TRBJ2-3, with a weak D call TRBD1 (6 bases). The CDR3 is 15 residues long. Trimming removed 4 bases from V and 5 bases from J, with 17 bases in between. Germline CDR1 SGHRS, CDR2 YFSETQ. As DNA, the CDR3 is TGCGCCAGCAGCAGCCAGGACACCAGGGGAGATACGCAGTATTTT. It is translated as CASSSQDTRGDTQYF.

This clonotype occurred many times. The V call is TRBV29-1, the J call TRBJ1-5; no reliable D call. The CDR3 runs to 14 residues. The V gene's germline CDR1 is SQVTM and CDR2 ANQGSEA. V was cut by 7 bases and J by 7 bases, with 20 bases left in between. The CDR3 sequence: CSGRRSPRRQPQHF. CDR3 DNA: TGCAGCGGACGAAGGTCCCCACGGCGGCAGCCCCAGCATTTT. Supplemented by reference TRBV29-1 and TRBJ1-5, the full variable domain reads SAVISQKPSRDICQRGTSLTIQCQVDSQVTMMFWYRQQPGQSLTLIATANQGSEATYESGFVIDKFPISRPNLTFSTLTVSNMSPEDSSIYLCSGRRSPRRQPQHFGDGTRLSIL.

The chain recombines TRBV7-9 with TRBJ1-2; D gene ambiguous. Trimming shortened V by 5 bases and J by 1 base, and 11 bases separated the two germline ends. There are 14 residues in the CDR3. Per the germline V gene, CDR1 is SEHNR and CDR2 is FQNEAQ (reference sequence). As DNA, the CDR3 is TGTGCCAGCAGCGCGGGAGGCGGTAACTATGGCTACACCTTC. Encoded protein: CASSAGGGNYGYTF.

This clonotype was detected a few times. The chain is built from TRBV12-3 or TRBV12-4 and TRBJ2-2, with D possibly being TRBD1 or TRBD2 (6 bases each). The V end lost 6 bases, the J end lost 5 bases, and 25 bases lay between the germline ends. CDR3 length equals 18 residues. In DNA form, the CDR3 reads TGTGCCAGCAGCCCTCGACAGGTTAACGGGGCGGGAACCGGGGAGCTGTTTTTT. It yields the protein CASSPRQVNGAGTGELFF.

The rearrangement joins TRBV29-1 to TRBJ2-2; TRBD1 aligns across 7 bases. CDR3 length: 15 residues. Germline values: CDR1 SQVTM, CDR2 ANQGSEA. J gave up 0 bases and V 7 bases, and 8 bases lay outside the gene matches. The CDR3 is CSASTGTANTGELFF. The CDR3 DNA reads as TGCAGCGCTAGCACCGGGACAGCGAACACCGGGGAGCTGTTTTTT.

This clonotype was seen ten or more times. The gene calls are TRBV29-1 and TRBJ2-3; no clear D gene. The CDR3 covers 12 residues. CDR1 and CDR2 (germline): SQVTM, ANQGSEA. V lost 4 bases to trimming and J lost 0 bases, with 5 bases between them. CDR3 DNA sequence: TGCAGCGTTGGAGGAAGCACAGATACGCAGTATTTT. Translating it yields CSVGGSTDTQYF.

The chain employs TRBV7-8 and TRBJ1-1; no clear D gene. The CDR3 length is 15 residues. From germline, CDR1 is SGHVS and CDR2 FQNEAQ. V shed 5 bases and J shed 1 base, with 14 bases lying between them. CDR3 nucleotide sequence: TGTGCCAGCAGCCCCCGAGGTAGGAGGAACACTGAAGCTTTCTTT. This gives the protein CASSPRGRRNTEAFF.

In its sample, this clonotype was seen many times. The gene calls are TRBV12-3 or TRBV12-4 and TRBJ1-1; D ambiguous. This CDR3 spans 14 amino acids. V dropped 1 base and J dropped 1 base, with 7 bases sitting between them. CDR3 sequence (DNA): TGTGCCAGCAGTTTAGATGGTGCGAACACTGAAGCTTTCTTT. Protein product: CASSLDGANTEAFF.

The chain has TRBV7-2 and TRBJ1-3; D is perhaps TRBD1 (6 bases). Trimming pared 0 bases from V and 7 bases from J, leaving 19 bases between. The CDR3 consists of 17 residues. CDR1 and CDR2 from the germline V gene are SGHTA and FQGNSA. In nucleotides, the CDR3 is TGTGCCAGCAGCTTAGCTTTGATCAGGGGAGTTGGTAACACCATATATTTT. Protein sequence: CASSLALIRGVGNTIYF.

This clonotype was seen many times. The chain carries TRBV15 and TRBJ2-7; TRBD1 is a possible D gene (5 bases). V was shortened by 0 bases and J by 1 base, with 10 bases between the two germline ends. There are 15 residues in the CDR3. The germline V gene has CDR1 LNHNV and CDR2 YYDKDF (reference sequence). The CDR3 sequence: CATSREGRTSYEQYF. CDR3 nucleotide sequence: TGTGCCACCAGCAGAGAAGGGCGGACATCCTACGAGCAGTACTTC.

The V call is TRBV7-2, the J call TRBJ2-7; D is unclear. CDR3 length equals 13 residues. The germline CDR1 and CDR2 sequences are SGHTA and FQGNSA. V lost 1 base and J lost 4, with 8 bases in between. The DNA for the CDR3 is TGTGCCAGCAGCTTAGTCGGCCCGTACGAGCAGTACTTC. It translates to CASSLVGPYEQYF.

The table lists this clonotype with many counts. The J gene is TRBJ2-5, the V gene TRBV7-6, with TRBD2 as a possible D gene (5 bases). Germline values: CDR1 SGHVS, CDR2 FNYEAQ. This CDR3 is 15 amino acids long. Trimming pared 2 bases from V and 1 base from J, leaving 11 bases between. The CDR3 here is CASSLFDGGQETQYF. CDR3 DNA: TGTGCCAGCAGCTTATTCGACGGAGGCCAAGAGACCCAGTACTTC.

This clonotype was recorded once. The chain carries TRBV6-4 and TRBJ2-7; D is perhaps TRBD1 or TRBD2 (5 bases each). Per the germline V gene, CDR1 is MRHNA and CDR2 is SNTAGT. This CDR3 is built from 14 residues. V lost 5 bases and J lost 1, with 12 bases in between. CDR3 sequence reads: CASSRDPGSYEQYF. Written as DNA, the CDR3 is TGTGCCAGCAGTAGGGACCCGGGGTCCTACGAGCAGTACTTC.